This T cell receptor beta chain was recorded in a study of T cells after yellow fever vaccination. This clonotype was counted only a few times. TCRdb re-analysed the 5' RACE reads in MiXCR, keeping a single row per CDR3 protein. The data show approximately 550,000 distinct CDR3 sequences, 15% to 20% seen once. The CDR3 spans 12 residues. Between the trimmed V and J ends, which lost 0 bases and 9 bases, there was a span of 9 bases. Per germline, CDR1 DFQATT and CDR2 SNEGSKA (reference sequence). The chain joins TRBV20-1 to TRBJ2-1; D call uncertain. This sample comprised PBMCs, obtained 15 days after the yellow fever booster vaccination. The sequence came from a man between 25 and 39 years old who received the YFV17D yellow fever vaccine. CDR3 in amino acids: CSARDMRREQFF. For the CDR3, the DNA is TGCAGTGCTAGAGATATGCGGCGTGAGCAGTTCTTC.